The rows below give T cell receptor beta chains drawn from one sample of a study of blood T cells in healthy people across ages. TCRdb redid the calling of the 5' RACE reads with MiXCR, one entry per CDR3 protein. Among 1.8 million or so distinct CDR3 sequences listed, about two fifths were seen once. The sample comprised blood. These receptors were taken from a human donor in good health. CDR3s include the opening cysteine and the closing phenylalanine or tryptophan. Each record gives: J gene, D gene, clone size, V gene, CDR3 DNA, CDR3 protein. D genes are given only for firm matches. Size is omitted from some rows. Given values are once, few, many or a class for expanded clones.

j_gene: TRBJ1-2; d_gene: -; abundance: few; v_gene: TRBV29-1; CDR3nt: TGCAGCGTTGCACAGTCCGGGGGCTACACCTTC; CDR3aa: CSVAQSGGYTF
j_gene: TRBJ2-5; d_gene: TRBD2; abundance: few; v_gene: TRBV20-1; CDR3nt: TGCAGTGCTGGTGGGACTAGTGGATCCCTGGGAGAGACCCAGTACTTC; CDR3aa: CSAGGTSGSLGETQYF
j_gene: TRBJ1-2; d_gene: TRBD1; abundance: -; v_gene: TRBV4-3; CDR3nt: TGCGCCAGCAGCCAGCCGGGACAGGCGTATGGCTACACCTTC; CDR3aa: CASSQPGQAYGYTF
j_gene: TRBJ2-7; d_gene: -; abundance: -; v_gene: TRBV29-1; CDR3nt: TGCAGCGTTGAACACAGGCCGGGCTACGAGCAGTACTTC; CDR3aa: CSVEHRPGYEQYF
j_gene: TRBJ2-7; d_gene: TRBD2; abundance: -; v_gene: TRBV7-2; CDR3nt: TGTGCCAGCAGCTTAGTGGGTGGTGGCGGGGGCTACGAGCAGTACTTC; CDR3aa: CASSLVGGGGGYEQYF
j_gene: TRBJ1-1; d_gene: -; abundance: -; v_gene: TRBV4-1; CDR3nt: TGCGCCAGCGGCCAAGATTACGGGACTGAAGCTTTCTTT; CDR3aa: CASGQDYGTEAFF
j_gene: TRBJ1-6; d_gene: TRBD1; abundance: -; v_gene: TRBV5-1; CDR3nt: TGCGCCAGCAGCCAGGAGCCCGGGACAGGGAATTCACCCCTCCACTTT; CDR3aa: CASSQEPGTGNSPLHF
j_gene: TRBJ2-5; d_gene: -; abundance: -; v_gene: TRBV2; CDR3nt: TGTGCCAGCAAGTCGGGCAGGGGGGAAGAGACCCAGTACTTC; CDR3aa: CASKSGRGEETQYF
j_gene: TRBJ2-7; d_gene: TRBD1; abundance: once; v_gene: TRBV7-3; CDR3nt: TGTGCCAACAGCTCAGGGGGCCCCGGGATATTAAGCAACGAGCAGTACTTC; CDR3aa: CANSSGGPGILSNEQYF
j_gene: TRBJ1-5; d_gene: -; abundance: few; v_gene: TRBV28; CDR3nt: TGTGCCAGCAGTCCCCCGACAGGATTAATTAGCAATCAGCCCCAGCATTTT; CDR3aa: CASSPPTGLISNQPQHF
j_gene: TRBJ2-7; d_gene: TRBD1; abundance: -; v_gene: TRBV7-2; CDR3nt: TGTGCCAGCAGCTTAGTCGGGACAGGGGGGGGCAATGAGCAGTACTTC; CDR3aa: CASSLVGTGGGNEQYF
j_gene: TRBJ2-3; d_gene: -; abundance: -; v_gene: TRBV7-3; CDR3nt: TGTGTCAGCAGGACCGGGCCCGGCACAGATACGCAGTATTTT; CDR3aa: CVSRTGPGTDTQYF
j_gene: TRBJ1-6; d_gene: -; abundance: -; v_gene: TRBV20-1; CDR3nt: TGCAGTGCTAGAGATATTTCCTTGGGCGCCCTCCACTTT; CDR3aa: CSARDISLGALHF